What follows are 11 T cell receptor beta chains derived from one specimen sequenced in a study of T-cell reconstitution after alpha-beta-depleted transplantation in children. Preparation of the TCRbeta library was carried out with unique molecular identifiers. Each CDR3 protein is one row after TCRdb ran MiXCR on the PCR reads. The sample contains some 70,000 distinct CDR3 sequences, around 6.6% of which appear only once. The specimen comprised PBMCs from the stem cell graft donor, sampled from the stem cell graft. The receptors come from a human donor who donated a stem cell graft to a child with acute lymphoblastic leukemia.

This clonotype was observed a handful of times. The rearrangement uses TRBV13 and TRBJ2-5; tentatively, D is TRBD2 (5 bases). Looked up from germline, CDR1 is PRHDT and CDR2 is FYEKMQ (reference sequence). V dropped 5 bases and J dropped 3 bases, with 13 bases sitting between them. The CDR3 spans 14 residues. The CDR3 sequence is CASSRIFGEETQYF. The CDR3 DNA is TGTGCCAGCAGCCGTATCTTCGGGGAAGAGACCCAGTACTTC.

This chain links TRBV12-3 or TRBV12-4 with TRBJ2-7; D ambiguous. V was pared by 6 bases and J by 3 bases, with 18 bases between. The CDR3 runs 15 residues. CDR3 region: CASSPRLIPDYEQYF. The CDR3 nucleotides are TGTGCCAGCAGCCCCCGACTGATCCCCGACTACGAGCAGTACTTC.

For this clonotype: This may stem from a read error, because a much larger clone lies one nucleotide away. J is TRBJ2-7 and V is TRBV3-1; D is perhaps TRBD2 (5 bases). Germline V gene sequence: CDR1 LGHDT, CDR2 YNNKEL (reference sequence). This CDR3 is built from 17 residues. As DNA, the CDR3 is TGTGCCACCAGCCAAGTTAGAGTTCGGGAAGCGACCTACGAGCAGTACTTC. It encodes CATSQVRVREATYEQYF.

This clonotype was picked up a small number of times. The chain is built from TRBV6-4 and TRBJ2-1, with 12 bases identical to TRBD2. V gave up 6 bases and J gave up 12 bases; unmatched junction bases: 12. The CDR3 length is 15 residues. Germline V CDR1 and CDR2: MRHNA, SNTAGT. The CDR3 spells CASRAWTSGEYGQFF. For the CDR3, the DNA is TGTGCCAGCAGAGCTTGGACTAGCGGGGAATACGGGCAGTTCTTC.

This clonotype was seen more than once but under ten times. A much larger clone is a single base away; this may be a read error. The chain is built from TRBV2 and TRBJ2-7; D remains ambiguous. The CDR3 length is 12 residues. CDR1 is SNHLY, CDR2 FYNNEI, per germline. The germline V and J ends were trimmed by 4 bases and 1 base, with 5 bases remaining between them. CDR3 nucleotide sequence: TGTGCCAGCAGTGCTGGGTCCTACGAGCAGTACTTC. Translating it yields CASSAGSYEQYF.

The chain is built from TRBV7-3 and TRBJ2-3; TRBD2 might be the D (6 bases). The CDR3 length is 14 residues. Between the trimmed V and J ends, which lost 3 bases and 2 bases, there was a span of 9 bases. Looked up from germline, CDR1 is SGHTA and CDR2 is FQGTGA. The CDR3 region is CASSLGGNTDTQYF. The CDR3 DNA follows: TGTGCCAGCAGCTTGGGGGGAAACACAGATACGCAGTATTTT.

The rearrangement uses TRBV5-1 and TRBJ1-1; D is undetermined. Trimming shortened V by 7 bases and J by 1 base, and 8 bases separated the two germline ends. Germline values: CDR1 SGHRS, CDR2 YFSETQ. The CDR3 runs 12 residues. Written as DNA, the CDR3 is TGCGCCAGCTACGAGACGAACACTGAAGCTTTCTTT. Its protein product is CASYETNTEAFF.

This clonotype has only a few counts. V is TRBV7-9 and J is TRBJ2-7; D uncertain. CDR3 length equals 14 residues. Germline CDR1 SEHNR, CDR2 FQNEAQ (reference sequence). Between the trimmed V and J ends, which lost 1 base and 2 bases, there was a span of 9 bases. CDR3 coding DNA: TGTGCCAGCAGCTTAGGGGCGAAGACCTACGAGCAGTACTTC. Its translation: CASSLGAKTYEQYF.

This clonotype was seen ten or more times. The rearrangement links TRBV9 to TRBJ2-5; 7 bases fit TRBD1. Germline CDR1 and CDR2: SGDLS and YYNGEE. The CDR3 covers 16 residues. V trimming: 4 bases; J trimming: 4 bases; junction bases outside the gene matches: 13. In DNA form, the CDR3 reads TGTGCCAGCAGCACCCGACAGGGTGAGTCGGGAGAGACCCAGTACTTC. It encodes CASSTRQGESGETQYF.

This clonotype has at least ten counts. This rearrangement joins TRBV6-1 to TRBJ2-1, with no clear D. CDR3 size: 13 residues. V lost 3 bases, J lost 6 bases, and 9 bases lay in between. The germline CDR1 and CDR2 sequences are MNHNS and SASEGT. The CDR3 loop reads CASSDGSPNEQFF. The DNA for the CDR3 is TGTGCCAGCAGTGACGGTTCCCCCAATGAGCAGTTCTTC.

The chain has TRBV7-2 and TRBJ1-2; D might be TRBD1 (5 bases). From germline, CDR1 is SGHTA and CDR2 FQGNSA. This CDR3 spans 14 amino acids. V was pared by 2 bases and J by 11 bases, with 18 bases between. CDR3 residues: CASSLPGREMGYTF. CDR3 coding DNA: TGTGCCAGCAGCTTACCTGGCAGGGAGATGGGGTACACCTTC. Full variable domain (remainder filled in from reference TRBV7-2 and TRBJ1-2): GAGVSQSPSNKVTEKGKDVELRCDPISGHTALYWYRQSLGQGLEFLIYFQGNSAPDKSGLPSDRFSAERTGGSVSTLTIQRTQQEDSAVYLCASSLPGREMGYTFGSGTRLTVV.